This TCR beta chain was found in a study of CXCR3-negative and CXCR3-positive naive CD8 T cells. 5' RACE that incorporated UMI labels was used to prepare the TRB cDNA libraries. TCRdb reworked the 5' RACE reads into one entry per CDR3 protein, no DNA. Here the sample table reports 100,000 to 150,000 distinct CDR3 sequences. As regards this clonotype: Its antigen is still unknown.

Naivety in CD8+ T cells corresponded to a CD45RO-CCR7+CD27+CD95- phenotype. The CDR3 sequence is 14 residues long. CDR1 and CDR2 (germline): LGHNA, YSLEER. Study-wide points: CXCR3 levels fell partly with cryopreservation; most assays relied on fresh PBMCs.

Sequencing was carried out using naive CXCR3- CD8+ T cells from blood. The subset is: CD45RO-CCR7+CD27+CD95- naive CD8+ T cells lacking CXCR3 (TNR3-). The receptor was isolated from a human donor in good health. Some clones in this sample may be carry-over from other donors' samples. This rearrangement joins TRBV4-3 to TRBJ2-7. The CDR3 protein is CASSQFSAASEQYF.